This T cell receptor (beta chain) emerged from a study of STAT5B mutations in CD4+ large granular lymphocyte leukemia. Whole-study results and caveats: Higher CD4+ than CD8+ T-LGLL clonality might reflect small sample size. Approximately 25% of private leukemic clonotypes occurred rarely in other patients' non-leukemic repertoires.

Turning to this clone: Its specificity is unknown.

The V and J ends lost 5 bases and 6 bases respectively, with 13 bases between them. The CDR3 runs 13 residues. Germline V gene data show CDR1 as LNHDA and CDR2 as SQIVND (reference sequence). Assay: immunoSEQ multiplex PCR; the TCRdb copy retains only in-frame clones and omits some. The table shows around 29,000 clones, with approximately 80% occurring only once. This clonotype originated in a human donor in good health. The chain employs TRBV19 and TRBJ1-2; D is ambiguous. The specimen sequenced was CD4+ T cells from blood buffy coats. CDR3: CASSSPRRDGYTF. CDR3 in DNA: TGTGCCAGTAGTTCCCCCAGGAGGGATGGCTACACCTTC.